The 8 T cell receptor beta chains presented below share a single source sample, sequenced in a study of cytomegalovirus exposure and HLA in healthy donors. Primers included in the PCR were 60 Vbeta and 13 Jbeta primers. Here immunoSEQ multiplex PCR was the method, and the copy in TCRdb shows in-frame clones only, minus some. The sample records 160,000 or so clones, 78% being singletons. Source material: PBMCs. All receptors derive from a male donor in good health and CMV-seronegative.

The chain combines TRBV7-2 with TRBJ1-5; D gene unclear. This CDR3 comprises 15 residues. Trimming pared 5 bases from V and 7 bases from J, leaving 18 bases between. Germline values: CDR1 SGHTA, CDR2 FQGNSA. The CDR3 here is CASSRSTQSYQPQHF. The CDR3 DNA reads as TGTGCCAGCAGCCGTAGTACGCAATCCTACCAGCCCCAGCATTTT.

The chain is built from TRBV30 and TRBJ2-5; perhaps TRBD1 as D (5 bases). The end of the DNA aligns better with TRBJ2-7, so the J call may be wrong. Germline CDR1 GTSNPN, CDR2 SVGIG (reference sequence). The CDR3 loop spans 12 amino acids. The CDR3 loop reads CAWKQGTYEQYF. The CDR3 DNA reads TGTGCCTGGAAGCAGGGTACCTACGAGCAGTACTTC.

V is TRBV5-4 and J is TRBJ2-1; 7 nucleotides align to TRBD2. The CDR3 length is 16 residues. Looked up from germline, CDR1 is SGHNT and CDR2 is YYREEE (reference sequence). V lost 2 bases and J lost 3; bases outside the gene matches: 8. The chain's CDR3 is CASSFKVGGYYNEQFF. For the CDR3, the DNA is TGTGCCAGCAGCTTTAAAGTCGGGGGGTACTACAATGAGCAGTTCTTC.

This CDR3 reads CASSFGVETQYF. As DNA, the CDR3 is TGTGCCAGCAGCTTCGGGGTAGAGACCCAGTACTTC. This chain uses TRBV7-2 with TRBJ2-5, with D perhaps TRBD2 (5 bases). This CDR3 region has 12 residues. Trimming pared 3 bases from V and 4 bases from J, leaving 6 bases between. Germline V gene lookup returns CDR1 SGHTA and CDR2 FQGNSA.

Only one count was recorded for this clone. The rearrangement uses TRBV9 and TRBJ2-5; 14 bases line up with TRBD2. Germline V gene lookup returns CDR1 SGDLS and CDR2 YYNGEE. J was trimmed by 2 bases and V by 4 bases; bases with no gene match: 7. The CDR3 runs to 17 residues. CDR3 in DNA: TGTGCCAGCAGCCTCGGACTAGCGGGGGGAGGGCAAGAGACCCAGTACTTC. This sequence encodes CASSLGLAGGGQETQYF.

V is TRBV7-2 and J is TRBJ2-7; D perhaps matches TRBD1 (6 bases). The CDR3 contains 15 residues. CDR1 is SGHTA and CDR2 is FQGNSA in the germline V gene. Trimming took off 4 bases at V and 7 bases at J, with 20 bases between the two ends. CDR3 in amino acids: CASSSIPGAVREQYF. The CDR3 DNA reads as TGTGCCAGCAGCTCGATACCAGGGGCGGTTCGGGAGCAGTACTTC.

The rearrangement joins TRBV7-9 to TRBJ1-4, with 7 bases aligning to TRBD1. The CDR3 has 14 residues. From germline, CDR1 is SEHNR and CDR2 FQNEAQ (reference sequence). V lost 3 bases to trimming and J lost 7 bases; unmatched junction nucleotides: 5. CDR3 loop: CASSFRQGAEKLFF. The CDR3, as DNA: TGTGCCAGCAGCTTTCGACAGGGTGCTGAAAAACTGTTTTTT.

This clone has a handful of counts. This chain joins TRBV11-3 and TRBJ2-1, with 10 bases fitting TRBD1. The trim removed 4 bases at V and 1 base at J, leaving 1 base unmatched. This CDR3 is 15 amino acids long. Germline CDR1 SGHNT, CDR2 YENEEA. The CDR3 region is CASSSGQGSYNEQFF. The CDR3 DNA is TGTGCCAGCAGCTCGGGACAGGGGTCCTACAATGAGCAGTTCTTC.